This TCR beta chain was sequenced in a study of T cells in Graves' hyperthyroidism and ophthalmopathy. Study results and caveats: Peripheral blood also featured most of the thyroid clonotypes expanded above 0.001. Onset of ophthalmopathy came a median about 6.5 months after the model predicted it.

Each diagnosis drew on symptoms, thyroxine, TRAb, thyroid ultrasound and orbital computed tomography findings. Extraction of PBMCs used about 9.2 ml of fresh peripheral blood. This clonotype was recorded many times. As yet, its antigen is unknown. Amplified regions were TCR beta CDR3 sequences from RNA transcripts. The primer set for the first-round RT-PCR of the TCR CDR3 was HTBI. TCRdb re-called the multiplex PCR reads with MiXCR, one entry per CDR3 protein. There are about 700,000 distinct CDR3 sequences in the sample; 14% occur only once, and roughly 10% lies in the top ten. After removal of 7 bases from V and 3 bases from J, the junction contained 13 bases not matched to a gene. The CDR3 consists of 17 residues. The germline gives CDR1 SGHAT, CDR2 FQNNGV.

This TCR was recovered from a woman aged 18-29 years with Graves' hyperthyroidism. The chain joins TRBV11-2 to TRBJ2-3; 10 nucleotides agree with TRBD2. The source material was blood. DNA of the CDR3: TGTGCCAGCAAAGGGGCTACTAGCGGGATTAGGACAGATACGCAGTATTTT. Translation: CASKGATSGIRTDTQYF.